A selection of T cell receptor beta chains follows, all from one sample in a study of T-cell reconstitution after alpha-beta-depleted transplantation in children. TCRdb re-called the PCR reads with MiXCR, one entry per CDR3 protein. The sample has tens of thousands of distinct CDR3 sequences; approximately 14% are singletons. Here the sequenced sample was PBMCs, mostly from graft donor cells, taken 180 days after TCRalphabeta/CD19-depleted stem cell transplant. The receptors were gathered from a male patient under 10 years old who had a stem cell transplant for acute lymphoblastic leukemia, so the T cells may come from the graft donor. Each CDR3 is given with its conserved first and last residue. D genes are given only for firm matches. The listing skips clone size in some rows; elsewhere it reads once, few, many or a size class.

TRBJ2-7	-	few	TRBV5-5	TGTGCCAGCAGCTTCCGGTCAGGCCACTACGAGCAGTACTTC	CASSFRSGHYEQYF
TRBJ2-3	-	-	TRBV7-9	TGTGCCAGCACCCGTTACGAGCTCCCAGATACGCAGTATTTT	CASTRYELPDTQYF
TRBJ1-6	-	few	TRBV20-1	TGCAGTGCTAGAGATACCTTAAGATCACCCCTCCACTTT	CSARDTLRSPLHF
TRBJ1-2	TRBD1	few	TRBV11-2	TGTGCCAGCAGCGAGGGACAGGGACTTTACTATGGCTACACCTTC	CASSEGQGLYYGYTF
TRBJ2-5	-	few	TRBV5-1	TGCGCCAGCAGCTTGGCCAAGACGTCAGTCACCTCGTGGGAGACCCAGTACTTC	CASSLAKTSVTSWETQYF
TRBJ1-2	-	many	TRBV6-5	TGTGCCAGCAGTTACGGGCACCACAGGGTTGGCTATGGCTACACCTTC	CASSYGHHRVGYGYTF
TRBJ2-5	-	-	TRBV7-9	TGTGCCAGCAGCTTAAAGGTCCTATCAGAGACCCAGTACTTC	CASSLKVLSETQYF
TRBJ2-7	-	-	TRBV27	TGTGCCAGCAGTTGGGGGCGCAGGAACGAGCAGTACTTC	CASSWGRRNEQYF
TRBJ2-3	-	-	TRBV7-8	TGTGCCAGCAGCTTATGGTCGTGGGGGGGCAGAACAGATACGCAGTATTTT	CASSLWSWGGRTDTQYF
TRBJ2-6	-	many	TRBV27	TGTGCCAGCAGTTTATGGGTCTCTGGGGCCAACGTCCTGACTTTC	CASSLWVSGANVLTF
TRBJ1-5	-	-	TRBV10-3	TGTGCCAGTGGACAGTCGAATCAGCCCCAGCATTTT	CASGQSNQPQHF
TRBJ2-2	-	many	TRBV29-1	TGCAGCCTTAGGGCAGGGGGGACCGGGGAGCTGTTTTTT	CSLRAGGTGELFF
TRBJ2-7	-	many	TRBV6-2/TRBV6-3	TGTGCCAGCAGTCCGCTTCGGGGAACCTCCTACGAGCAGTACTTC	CASSPLRGTSYEQYF
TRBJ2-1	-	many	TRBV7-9	TGTGCCAGCAGCTCCCCCCCAAATGAGCAGTTCTTC	CASSSPPNEQFF
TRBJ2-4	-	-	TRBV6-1	TGTGCCAGCAGCCGCGGAGGGTGGGACATTCAGTACTTC	CASSRGGWDIQYF
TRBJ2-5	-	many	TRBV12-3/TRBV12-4	TGTGCCAGCAGTCTCCTCAGAGGCAGCCAAGAGACCCAGTACTTC	CASSLLRGSQETQYF
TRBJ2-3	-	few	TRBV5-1	TGCGCCAGCAGCTTGGCCGGCATAGGGAGCACAGATACGCAGTATTTT	CASSLAGIGSTDTQYF
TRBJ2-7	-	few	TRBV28	TGTGCCAGCAGTTTACCCGGCATTAACTCCTACGAGCAGTACTTC	CASSLPGINSYEQYF
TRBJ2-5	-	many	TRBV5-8	TGTGCCAGCAGCCCGAGACTACAGGGAGTAGGAGAGACCCAGTACTTC	CASSPRLQGVGETQYF
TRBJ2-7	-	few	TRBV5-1	TGCGCCAGCAGCCCGCGGGACAGAGCCTACGAGCAGTACTTC	CASSPRDRAYEQYF
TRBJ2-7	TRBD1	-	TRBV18	TGTGCCAGCTCGCCTCACAGGGGGCTTTACGAGCAGTACTTC	CASSPHRGLYEQYF
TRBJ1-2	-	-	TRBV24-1	TGTGCCACCAGTGGGGGGTATGGCTACACCTTC	CATSGGYGYTF
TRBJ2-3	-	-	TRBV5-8	TGTGCCAGCAGCTGGAATAGAGGAGATACGCAGTATTTT	CASSWNRGDTQYF
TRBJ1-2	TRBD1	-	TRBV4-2	TGTGCCAGCAGCCAAGCTCAATTTTCCGGGACAGCCGGTCATGGCTACACCTTC	CASSQAQFSGTAGHGYTF
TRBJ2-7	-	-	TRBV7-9	TGTGCCAGCAGCTTGGACTCTCCTTACGAGCAGTACTTC	CASSLDSPYEQYF
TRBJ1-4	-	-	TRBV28	TGTGCCAGCAGTTTATTAGGGACGGGACCTAAAGAGGAACTGTTTTTT	CASSLLGTGPKEELFF
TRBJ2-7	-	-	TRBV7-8	TGTGCCAGCAGCTTAATAGGCAGAGACTACGAGCAGTACTTC	CASSLIGRDYEQYF
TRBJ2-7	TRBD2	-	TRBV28	TGTGCCAGCAGTTTAGGGGGTAGCGGGGGGAAGTACGAGCAGTACTTC	CASSLGGSGGKYEQYF
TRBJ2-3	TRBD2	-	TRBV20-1	TGCAGTGCTAGTCGGACTAGCGGGAGGCCTAACACAGATACGCAGTATTTT	CSASRTSGRPNTDTQYF
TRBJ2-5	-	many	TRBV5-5	TGTGCCAGCAGCAAACCCGTGGCGGCAGCCCAAGAGACCCAGTACTTC	CASSKPVAAAQETQYF
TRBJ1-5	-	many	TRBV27	TGTGCCAGCAGTTTGGCAGGACCCCAGCCCCAGCATTTT	CASSLAGPQPQHF
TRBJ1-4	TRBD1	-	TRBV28	TGTGCCAGCAGTTCACTCCAGGGGGCGGGCGAAAAACTGTTTTTT	CASSSLQGAGEKLFF
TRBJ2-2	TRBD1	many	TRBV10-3	TGTGCCGCCCGGGACAGGGTTCGAACCGGGGAGCTGTTTTTT	CAARDRVRTGELFF
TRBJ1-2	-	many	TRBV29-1	TGCAGCGCTCGGGACCGTCTAAACTATGGCTACACCTTC	CSARDRLNYGYTF
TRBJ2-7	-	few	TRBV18	TGTGCCAGCTCACCCCTGGAGGGGGACGAGCAGTACTTC	CASSPLEGDEQYF
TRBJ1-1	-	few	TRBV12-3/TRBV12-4	TGTGCCAGCAGTTTCATAGGGATTGAAGCTTTCTTT	CASSFIGIEAFF
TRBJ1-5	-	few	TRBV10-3	TGTGCCATCAGTGAGTCGTATGGTAATAGCAATCAGCCCCAGCATTTT	CAISESYGNSNQPQHF
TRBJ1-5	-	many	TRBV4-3	TGCGCCAGCAGCCAAGAGGGTTGGTACGGGAGTGGACAGCCCCAGCATTTT	CASSQEGWYGSGQPQHF
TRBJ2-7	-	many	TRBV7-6	TGTGCCAGCAGCTTAGCAGCGACACCAAGCTCCTACGAGCAGTACTTC	CASSLAATPSSYEQYF
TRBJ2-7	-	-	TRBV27	TGTGCCAGCAGTTTTGGTCGAACCGTCTACGAGCAGTACTTC	CASSFGRTVYEQYF
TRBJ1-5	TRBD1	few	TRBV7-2	TGTGCCAGCGGACAGGACAATAGCAATCAGCCCCAGCATTTT	CASGQDNSNQPQHF
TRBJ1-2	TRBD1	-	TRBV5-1	TGCGCCAGCAGCTTGAGACACCCAGGGGGGCTCTACTATGGCTACACCTTC	CASSLRHPGGLYYGYTF